A single sample is the source of the 13 T cell receptor beta chains below, sequenced in a study of a mutant IDH1 vaccine in newly diagnosed glioma. The sample's time point: week 11, during vaccination. With topical imiquimod, each dose of the vaccine consisted of 300 ug of mutant IDH1 20-mer peptide. Profiled with immunoSEQ multiplex PCR; TCRdb holds only in-frame clones, not every one. Of some 25,000 clones listed, 60% to 80% were seen once; the top ten hold approximately 9.5%. These receptors' antigens are unknown. Specimen: PBMCs, collected from a glioma patient whose treatment included an IDH1 peptide vaccine. The source of these receptors is a woman aged 18-29 years with glioma.

This clone was recorded a few times. The CDR3 is CASSLALSGETQYF. CDR3 DNA: TGTGCCAGCAGCTTAGCTCTTAGCGGGGAGACCCAGTACTTC. The chain has TRBV13 and TRBJ2-5; 7 bases match TRBD2. The CDR3 extends over 14 amino acids. The germline gives CDR1 PRHDT, CDR2 FYEKMQ (reference sequence). V was clipped by 1 base and J by 5 bases; unmatched bases: 4.

The rearrangement uses TRBV19 and TRBJ1-1; D is unresolved. This CDR3 region has 14 residues. From germline, CDR1 is LNHDA and CDR2 SQIVND (reference sequence). The V gene lost 4 bases and the J gene lost 8 bases, with 17 bases spanning the gap. CDR3 region: CASSRFGVLKEAFF. CDR3 nucleotides: TGTGCCAGTAGTAGATTCGGGGTGCTGAAAGAAGCTTTCTTT.

The CDR3 coding sequence is TGTGCCAGCTCACAAACCGGGACAGGGATTGGAGGTGGCACTGAAGCTTTCTTT. This gives the protein CASSQTGTGIGGGTEAFF. The V and J genes are TRBV18 and TRBJ1-1, with 9 nucleotides matching TRBD1. CDR1 and CDR2 from the germline V gene are KGHSH and LQKENI. V was clipped by 4 bases and J by 4 bases; unmatched bases: 16. This CDR3 has 18 amino acids. The full variable domain, its missing parts supplied by reference TRBV18 and TRBJ1-1, is NAGVMQNPRHLVRRRGQEARLRCSPMKGHSHVYWYRQLPEEGLKFMVYLQKENIIDESGMPKERFSAEFPKEGPSILRIQQVVRGDSAAYFCASSQTGTGIGGGTEAFFGQGTRLTVV.

This chain's CDR3 is CASSLRNRGSAEAFF. The CDR3 DNA reads TGTGCCAGCAGCTTGAGAAACAGGGGATCGGCTGAAGCTTTCTTT. This chain uses TRBV7-8 with TRBJ1-1; 7 bases match TRBD1. The ends lost 3 bases at V and 6 bases at J; junction bases unmatched: 10. The CDR3 loop spans 15 amino acids. The germline CDR1 and CDR2 sequences are SGHVS and FQNEAQ.

V is TRBV2 and J is TRBJ1-1; D is possibly TRBD1 (6 bases). The germline V gene has CDR1 SNHLY and CDR2 FYNNEI. This CDR3 has 16 amino acids. Deletions cut 0 bases from V and 2 bases from J, with 13 bases between. CDR3 sequence (DNA): TGTGCCAGCAGTGAAGCTGTGGGACACCCTAACACTGAAGCTTTCTTT. Amino acids: CASSEAVGHPNTEAFF. The full variable domain, with the rest looked up from reference TRBV2 and TRBJ1-1, is EPEVTQTPSHQVTQMGQEVILRCVPISNHLYFYWYRQILGQKVEFLVSFYNNEISEKSEIFDDQFSVERPDGSNFTLKIRSTKLEDSAMYFCASSEAVGHPNTEAFFGQGTRLTVV.

This clone was observed a single time. The rearrangement links TRBV5-1 to TRBJ2-1; D is uncertain. V was trimmed by 0 bases and J by 2 bases, leaving 9 bases between them. The CDR3 contains 15 residues. Germline loops: CDR1 SGHRS, CDR2 YFSETQ. CDR3 bases: TGCGCCAGCAGCTTGGCCCTTAGGGCCTACAATGAGCAGTTCTTC. It specifies CASSLALRAYNEQFF.

This clone was counted once. The CDR3 DNA is TGTGCCAGCAGCTCGTTAGCGGCCTACGAGCAGTACTTC. Its translation is CASSSLAAYEQYF. The rearrangement uses TRBV7-2 and TRBJ2-7; perhaps TRBD2 as D (6 bases). The germline CDR1 and CDR2 sequences are SGHTA and FQGNSA. The CDR3 covers 13 residues. V lost 4 bases and J 2 bases, leaving 9 bases between the germline ends.

This clone was found a few times. The chain couples TRBV28 to TRBJ1-3, with D uncertain. The CDR3 extends over 13 amino acids. Trimming took 2 bases from V and 4 from J, leaving 6 bases between them. The germline V gene encodes CDR1 MDHEN and CDR2 SYDVKM. The CDR3 DNA is TGTGCCAGCAGTTTACTATCGGGAAACACCATATATTTT. It encodes CASSLLSGNTIYF.

This chain uses TRBV4-3 with TRBJ2-7, with 7 nucleotides matching TRBD2. V lost 0 bases and J lost 7; bases outside the gene matches: 6. Germline CDR1 is LGHNA and CDR2 is YSLEER. CDR3 length: 14 residues. The CDR3 DNA reads TGCGCCAGCAGCCAAGAATGGGGGGGATGGGAGCAGTACTTC. As protein: CASSQEWGGWEQYF.

This clone was found a few times. The rearrangement uses TRBV14 and TRBJ1-6, with no clear D. The CDR3 spans 14 residues. CDR1 and CDR2 (germline): SGHDN, FVKESK. The V end was cut by 4 bases, the J end by 0 bases, with 4 bases between. This CDR3 reads CASSPSSYNSPLHF. The CDR3 DNA is TGTGCCAGCAGCCCCAGCTCCTATAATTCACCCCTCCACTTT.

V usage is TRBV19 and J usage is TRBJ1-1; no firm D call. This CDR3 has 14 amino acids. V was clipped by 3 bases and J by 1 base, with 9 bases between them. In germline, CDR1 is LNHDA, CDR2 SQIVND (reference sequence). CDR3 region: CASSMGRSNTEAFF. CDR3 nucleotides: TGTGCCAGTAGTATGGGTCGTTCGAACACTGAAGCTTTCTTT.

The chain combines TRBV6-5 with TRBJ2-2; no definite D call. V lost 5 bases and J 9 bases, leaving 13 bases between the germline ends. Germline loops: CDR1 MNHEY, CDR2 SVGAGI. This CDR3 has 13 amino acids. The CDR3 DNA sequence: TGTGCCAGCAGTCAGCAGCCCTTGCGGGAGCTGTTTTTT. It codes for CASSQQPLRELFF.

The chain has TRBV10-3 and TRBJ1-1; possibly TRBD1 for D (5 bases). Trimming left V 6 bases short and J 3 bases short, with 11 bases between. CDR1 is ENHRY, CDR2 SYGVKD, per germline. The CDR3 extends over 13 amino acids. CDR3 in DNA: TGTGCCATCAGGGGCAGGGATGACACTGAAGCTTTCTTT. Amino acid sequence: CAIRGRDDTEAFF.